This TCR beta chain was captured in a study of cytomegalovirus exposure and HLA in healthy donors. On this clone: Its antigen is undetermined.

Broader study findings: Later work found that TCR association rates differed between HLA loci; DRB1 had the most and HLA-C the fewest. A later analysis by the authors found several of the most significant clusters apparently linked to common viral pathogens.

Germline CDR1 reads SGHRS; CDR2 reads YFSETQ. V trimming: 3 bases; J trimming: 3 bases; junction bases outside the gene matches: 3. The CDR3 runs 14 residues. PCR employed 60 Vbeta and 13 Jbeta primers. Per the original methods: The authors later counted about 80 million unique TCR beta chains, some 10 million of them shared. The table came from immunoSEQ multiplex PCR; TCRdb's copy has only in-frame clones and leaves some out. The V and J calls and clone size come from that table; D and trimming were worked out from the DNA. The repertoire consists of around 130,000 clones, with roughly 78% occurring once and the leading ten covering 1%.

The sequence was obtained from a man aged 35 to 55 in good health and CMV-seronegative. Sequenced sample: PBMCs. The chain links TRBV5-1 to TRBJ2-3; 8 nucleotides match TRBD2. The CDR3 region has the DNA TGCGCCAGCAGCTCTCTAGCGGGTACAGATACGCAGTATTTT. It specifies CASSSLAGTDTQYF.